This T cell receptor beta chain appears in the sequencing data of a study of blood T cell repertoires in COVID-19. As for the study in general: The study drew acute and convalescent COVID-19 samples from the United States, Italy and Spain. From T cells, B-cell-depleted T cells, or PBMCs came the material, which was cDNA or gDNA.

V was trimmed by 3 bases and J by 7 bases, leaving 14 bases between them. In germline, CDR1 is LNHDA, CDR2 SQIVND (reference sequence). This CDR3 has 14 residues. In the original workflow: For nucleated cells, counts were estimated from reference gene primer amplification. Assay: immunoSEQ multiplex PCR; the TCRdb copy retains only in-frame clones and omits some. Clonal size and the V and J genes are those of that table, whereas D and trimming came from the DNA. Of roughly 250,000 clones in the sample, about 80% are singletons; the top ten hold 9.6%. This chain links TRBV19 with TRBJ2-3; D gene uncertain. The source of this sequence is an elderly woman with acute or convalescent COVID-19. The specimen sequenced was peripheral blood. The CDR3, as DNA: TGTGCCAGTAGTATCACGATAGTAAGAAATACGCAGTATTTT. Translated, it gives CASSITIVRNTQYF.